This passage covers 20 T cell receptor beta chains from one sample sequenced in a study of technical replicates of blood from a few donors. Generated by immunoSEQ multiplex PCR, the TCRdb table keeps only in-frame clones and is missing some. Altogether 82,000 or so clones are present, approximately 96% being singletons, with the ten largest covering about 0.36%. Sequencing was performed on T cells isolated from PBMCs. These receptors were obtained from a human donor in good health.

The chain couples TRBV25-1 to TRBJ2-2; D unclear. The CDR3 length is 13 residues. Germline V lookup: CDR1 MGHDK, CDR2 SYGVNS. V was pared by 4 bases and J by 6 bases, with 9 bases between. CDR3 coding DNA: TGTGCCAGCAGTGGACAATCGGCCGGGGAGCTGTTTTTT. Protein: CASSGQSAGELFF.

The CDR3, as DNA: TGTGCCAGCAGTTCCGGTAGCACAGATACGCAGTATTTT. Translation: CASSSGSTDTQYF. The chain uses TRBV6-6 and TRBJ2-3; no clear D gene. Trimming pared 4 bases from V and 0 bases from J, leaving 5 bases between. The CDR3 has 13 amino acids. Germline values: CDR1 MNHNY, CDR2 SVGAGI (reference sequence).

This clone was seen once. One junction end disagrees with the germline gene, perhaps due to a read error. The rearrangement uses TRBV27 and TRBJ1-5; D is unresolved. CDR1 and CDR2 (germline): MNHEY, SMNVEV (reference sequence). There are 13 residues in the CDR3. The CDR3 nucleotides read TGTGCCAGCAGTTTAGCGGTCAATCATCCCCAGCATTTT. It is translated as CASSLAVNHPQHF.

This clone has just one count. The chain links TRBV27 to TRBJ1-1, with a weak D call TRBD1 (6 bases). Trimming took 5 bases from V and 1 from J, leaving 11 bases between them. The CDR3 length is 14 residues. Germline V lookup: CDR1 MNHEY, CDR2 SMNVEV (reference sequence). The CDR3 loop is CASSIQGGNTEAFF. CDR3 nucleotides: TGTGCCAGCAGTATTCAAGGGGGGAACACTGAAGCTTTCTTT.

CDR3 nucleotide sequence: TGCGCCAGCAGTGAACTAGCGGGACTTAACAATGAGCAGTTCTTC. Translated: CASSELAGLNNEQFF. The chain couples TRBV10-2 to TRBJ2-1, with 10 bases matching TRBD2. This CDR3 spans 15 amino acids. Germline lookup yields CDR1 WSHSY and CDR2 SAAADI. V dropped 3 bases and J dropped 5; count of bases not matched to a gene: 4.

CDR3 amino acids: CASSPGGGSPDTQYF. The CDR3 coding sequence is TGCGCCAGCAGCCCGGGGGGCGGGAGTCCAGATACGCAGTATTTT. V is TRBV4-3 and J is TRBJ2-3, with D maybe TRBD2 (7 bases). The ends were cut back, 4 bases at V and 4 bases at J, with 15 bases in the middle. The CDR3 has 15 residues. Germline V gives CDR1 LGHNA, CDR2 YSLEER.

The chain carries TRBV2 and TRBJ1-1; possible D gene TRBD1, 6 bases. Germline values: CDR1 SNHLY, CDR2 FYNNEI. This CDR3 spans 13 amino acids. V dropped 6 bases and J dropped 5 bases, with 13 bases sitting between them. The CDR3 DNA reads TGTGCCAGCAGCCAGACAGGAAGAACTGAAGCTTTCTTT. This codes for CASSQTGRTEAFF.

This chain links TRBV25-1 with TRBJ2-3; TRBD1 matches 7 bases. Germline V gene data show CDR1 as MGHDK and CDR2 as SYGVNS. After removal of 4 bases from V and 7 bases from J, the junction contained 5 bases not matched to a gene. The CDR3 has 13 amino acids. The CDR3 region is CASSATGEYTQYF. The CDR3 DNA follows: TGTGCCAGCAGTGCCACAGGGGAATATACGCAGTATTTT.

V usage is TRBV19 and J usage is TRBJ1-3, with 7 bases that match TRBD1. The germline V gene has CDR1 LNHDA and CDR2 SQIVND (reference sequence). The CDR3 spans 15 residues. The trim removed 1 base at V and 2 bases at J, leaving 2 bases unmatched. The CDR3 DNA reads TGTGCCAGTAGTATAGGGGACAGTCCTGGAAACACCATATATTTT. This codes for CASSIGDSPGNTIYF.

J is TRBJ2-7 and V is TRBV2; 11 nucleotides align to TRBD1. CDR3 length: 15 residues. The germline CDR1 and CDR2 sequences are SNHLY and FYNNEI. V lost 7 bases and J lost 4; bases outside the gene matches: 9. CDR3 region: CASNAPGQGVYEQYF. CDR3 sequence (DNA): TGTGCCAGCAACGCCCCGGGACAGGGGGTTTACGAGCAGTACTTC. The entire variable domain, with the rest obtained from reference TRBV2 and TRBJ2-7, is as follows: EPEVTQTPSHQVTQMGQEVILRCVPISNHLYFYWYRQILGQKVEFLVSFYNNEISEKSEIFDDQFSVERPDGSNFTLKIRSTKLEDSAMYFCASNAPGQGVYEQYFGPGTRLTVT.

The genes are TRBV6-5 and TRBJ2-1; D might be TRBD2 (5 bases). The germline V and J ends were trimmed by 4 bases and 9 bases, with 13 bases remaining between them. This CDR3 contains 13 residues. Germline-derived CDR1 and CDR2 are MNHEY and SVGAGI. The DNA of the CDR3 is TGTGCCAGCAGTTCCCTAGCCGTTTGTGAGCAGTTCTTC. It encodes CASSSLAVCEQFF.

The V and J genes are TRBV9 and TRBJ2-3; 14 nucleotides match TRBD2. The CDR3 runs to 17 residues. Germline V lookup: CDR1 SGDLS, CDR2 YYNGEE. V lost 3 bases to trimming and J lost 4 bases; unmatched junction nucleotides: 7. This CDR3 reads CASSGDGGLAGADTQYF. The CDR3 DNA reads as TGTGCCAGCAGCGGCGATGGGGGACTAGCGGGAGCAGATACGCAGTATTTT.

The rearrangement links TRBV28 to TRBJ2-7; D gene unclear. The CDR3 is 12 residues long. Germline-derived CDR1 and CDR2 are MDHEN and SYDVKM. V lost 5 bases and J lost 3, with 8 bases in between. Here the CDR3 DNA reads TGTGCCAGCAGTCATTCAGACTACGAGCAGTACTTC. Translating gives CASSHSDYEQYF.

J is TRBJ2-7 and V is TRBV7-9; D unresolved. Germline values: CDR1 SEHNR, CDR2 FQNEAQ (reference sequence). CDR3 length: 16 amino acids. Trimming stripped 1 base from V and 0 bases from J, with 13 bases between. CDR3 in amino acids: CASSLVGGRSSYEQYF. As DNA, the CDR3 is TGTGCCAGCAGCTTAGTCGGTGGAAGGAGCTCCTACGAGCAGTACTTC.

This chain joins TRBV7-6 and TRBJ1-5, with 7 bases aligning to TRBD1. The V segment lost 0 bases and the J segment 2 bases; nucleotides outside the gene matches: 4. This CDR3 region has 16 residues. From germline, CDR1 is SGHVS and CDR2 FNYEAQ. The DNA for the CDR3 is TGTGCCAGCAGCTTAGCGGTAGGGGGCGGCAATCAGCCCCAGCATTTT. Protein product: CASSLAVGGGNQPQHF. Supplemented by reference TRBV7-6 and TRBJ1-5, the full variable domain reads GAGVSQSPRYKVTKRGQDVALRCDPISGHVSLYWYRQALGQGPEFLTYFNYEAQQDKSGLPNDRFSAERPEGSISTLTIQRTEQRDSAMYRCASSLAVGGGNQPQHFGDGTRLSIL.

This chain joins TRBV6-5 and TRBJ2-2; D unclear. The CDR3 is made up of 13 amino acids. Germline assignment: CDR1 MNHEY and CDR2 SVGAGI. V dropped 6 bases and J dropped 5 bases, with 10 bases sitting between them. DNA for the CDR3: TGTGCCAGCAGCGGAAGGAGTACCGGGGAGCTGTTTTTT. Protein sequence: CASSGRSTGELFF.

This chain links TRBV28 with TRBJ2-1; 9 nucleotides match TRBD2. Per the germline V gene, CDR1 is MDHEN and CDR2 is SYDVKM. The V segment lost 6 bases and the J segment 8 bases; nucleotides outside the gene matches: 11. CDR3 length: 15 amino acids. The CDR3 sequence: CASSPNSGSVDEQFF. In DNA, the CDR3 is TGTGCCAGCAGCCCTAATAGCGGGAGTGTAGATGAGCAGTTCTTC.

The CDR3: CASSEDGAYEQYF. As DNA, the CDR3 is TGTGCCAGCAGTGAAGACGGAGCCTACGAGCAGTACTTC. V and J are TRBV28 and TRBJ2-7; unclear D gene. The CDR3 has 13 amino acids. V was cut by 5 bases and J by 2 bases, with 10 bases left in between. CDR1 is MDHEN, CDR2 SYDVKM, per germline.

CDR3 nucleotide sequence: TGTGCCAGCAGGAAAGGGACAGGATCCTACGAGCAGTACTTC. This translates into CASRKGTGSYEQYF. This chain joins TRBV11-1 and TRBJ2-7; 8 bases map to TRBD1. The CDR3 runs 14 residues. The V segment lost 6 bases and the J segment 1 base; nucleotides outside the gene matches: 5. Germline loops: CDR1 SGHAT, CDR2 FQDESV (reference sequence).

The chain joins TRBV7-6 to TRBJ1-4; D is possibly TRBD1 (5 bases). The germline gives CDR1 SGHVS, CDR2 FNYEAQ. Trimming pared 1 base from V and 5 bases from J, leaving 11 bases between. The CDR3 totals 15 residues. The DNA for the CDR3 is TGTGCCAGCAGCTTAGGAGCTTCAGGGAATGAAAAACTGTTTTTT. This encodes CASSLGASGNEKLFF. The full variable domain, its missing parts supplied by reference TRBV7-6 and TRBJ1-4, is GAGVSQSPRYKVTKRGQDVALRCDPISGHVSLYWYRQALGQGPEFLTYFNYEAQQDKSGLPNDRFSAERPEGSISTLTIQRTEQRDSAMYRCASSLGASGNEKLFFGSGTQLSVL.